The source of this T cell receptor (beta chain) is a study of prognosis after radiotherapy for stage I lung cancer (dated by TCRdb to about 2021). Broadly, across the study: Roughly 20 stage I NSCLC patients were enrolled in Nanjing, China, between 2018 and early 2019. The study included 13 to 15 patients with newly diagnosed primary stage I lung tumors and several with oligometastatic NSCLC after surgical resection of the primary tumor. All patients were regarded as medically inoperable, because of comorbidities in 12 patients and refusal of surgery in 7 or 8 patients. The cohort comprised 13 men and six or seven women with a median age of almost 75 years, ranging from roughly 50 to 84 years. About a dozen patients had adenocarcinoma and roughly 7 had squamous cell carcinoma as the tumor histology. SBRT was delivered in 3 to 5 fractions with a biologically effective dose of at least 100 Gy, and image-guided IMRT or VMAT was used for delivery. SBRT was not combined with any concurrent therapy in any patient. About 20% of the 19 patients developed distant metastases after SBRT, at a median of around 7 months; the other 15 showed no significant progression. The study profiled peripheral blood TCR beta repertoires from stage I NSCLC patients before and after stereotactic body radiotherapy and related them to distant failure. A total of around 40 blood samples from approximately 19 patients were sequenced, with one sample obtained before and one obtained after SBRT for each patient. Beyond this particular receptor, the publication reports: The study was limited by its small cohort and short follow-up, and the findings require independent validation. Differences in TRBV and TRBJ usage frequencies by metastasis status were reportedly observed in two V genes at baseline and in several V and two J genes after SBRT. No determination of tumor specificity was made for expanded TCR clones. Post-SBRT Shannon entropy and its change from baseline were lower in patients who developed distant metastases; baseline Shannon entropy was not associated with metastases. After SBRT, the number of unique TCR clones decreased (median roughly 10,000 before versus some 6,900 after; Wilcoxon paired P=0.011). All reported P values were unadjusted for multiple comparisons.

The CDR3 starts with the cysteine, ends with the phenylalanine, and has 17 residues. The kept DNA is CDR3 alone, 51 bases in frame from the first base. V lost 0 bases and J lost 3 bases, and the count of bases not matched to a germline gene is 6. Based on the germline V gene, the CDR1 and CDR2 sequences are MNHEY and SVGEGT. This clonotype has a count of ten or more. The clone's antigen remains unknown. Within one base of it there is no much larger clone, and no base qualities were kept. A history of other malignancies or of prior chemotherapy or radiotherapy was absent in all patients, and node-negative disease was shown on CT and PET/CT in all patients. At each of two time points, about 6.1 milliliters of peripheral venous blood were collected into EDTA tubes. Ficoll-Paque Plus density-gradient centrifugation was used to isolate PBMCs. Right after collection, samples were kept at -80 degrees C until analysis.

Two rounds of multiplex PCR were performed to amplify the TCR beta CDR3 region from genomic DNA. The first PCR round used primers specific to each TRBV and TRBJ gene, and the primer sequences were filed in Chinese patent CN105087789A. The second PCR round used universal primers. The Roche High Pure PCR Template Preparation Kit was used to extract genomic DNA from frozen PBMCs. Paired-end sequencing with 151 bp reads was performed on the libraries using an Illumina HiSeq 3000. Processing in the source paper ran as follows. Raw reads lacking the multiplex PCR primer sequences were removed with CutAdapt. High-quality paired reads were merged into contigs with PEAR. TRB V, D and J gene segments were assigned to each contig with MiXCR by alignment to reference sequences. CDR3 sequences were clustered by base quality and sequence similarity to remove sequencing errors. Diversity was calculated as Shannon entropy divided by the natural log of the number of productive TCR sequences. Clonality was computed as one minus the ratio of Shannon entropy to the natural log of the number of unique clonotypes. Using the Youden index from ROC curves, the researchers picked the repertoire-metric cut-offs for progression-free survival, and all analyses were carried out in R 3.5.3. TCRdb passed the public sequencing reads through fastp at Q25 and MiXCR, retaining productive beta sequences. CDR3 protein sequences are deduplicated, and each keeps its most common genes and DNA. These V and J calls derive from TCRdb rather than the authors' analysis. Across this sample there are roughly 13,000 distinct CDR3 sequences, with 25% to 30% seen only once. The ten largest account for about an eighth of the sample.

Sequencing used PBMCs, obtained before or after stereotactic body radiation therapy (not recorded which). This receptor was obtained from a donor over 45 with non-small cell lung cancer. The chain employs TRBV6-2 or TRBV6-3 and TRBJ2-1; TRBD2 aligns with 9 central bases. The encoded CDR3 is CASSYSPPSGVYNEQFF. In nucleotides, the sequence is TGTGCCAGCAGTTACTCACCCCCTAGCGGGGTCTACAATGAGCAGTTCTTC.